This TCR beta chain was found in a study of blood T cell repertoires in COVID-19. CDR3 length: 13 amino acids. Germline V lookup: CDR1 KGHDR, CDR2 SFDVKD. The V and J ends lost 0 bases and 14 bases, in that order; junction bases with no gene match: 5. Only in-frame clones appear in the TCRdb table, and some are missing; sequencing was by immunoSEQ multiplex PCR. The data hold about 170,000 clones, with approximately 91% observed a single time. The sequence came from a man aged 18-30 years with COVID-19, enrolled during active disease. The chain joins TRBV24-1 to TRBJ2-1; the match to TRBD2 covers 8 bases. The sample taken for sequencing was peripheral blood. The CDR3 spells CATSDLTGGAEFF. The CDR3 DNA reads as TGTGCCACCAGTGATTTGACGGGAGGGGCCGAGTTCTTC.